What follows describes a single T cell receptor (beta chain). The data were taken from a study of shared clonotypes between healthy human individuals. Looked up from germline, CDR1 is MNHEY and CDR2 is SVGAGI. CDR3 size: 14 residues. V lost 0 bases to trimming and J lost 6 bases, with 12 bases between them. Replicate PCRs for unsorted PBMC used approximately 300 ng DNA (roughly 29,000 T cell genomes). Sequenced by immunoSEQ multiplex PCR; TCRdb stores in-frame clones only, minus some. The sample shows roughly 500,000 clones, around 75% of them seen only once. The chain carries TRBV6-5 and TRBJ2-7; D is unclear. The source is a woman aged 40 to 50 in good health. Some clones in this sample may be carry-over from other donors' samples. What was sequenced was PBMCs. The CDR3 DNA reads as TGTGCCAGCAGTTACTCGCGCACCTTACGCGAGCAGTACTTC. It codes for CASSYSRTLREQYF.